This TCR beta chain is from a study of blood T cell repertoires in COVID-19. Looking at the study overall: Samples of COVID-19 (acute and convalescent) were obtained from the United States, Italy and Spain. PBMCs, B-cell-depleted T cells, or T cells were the source of the cDNA or gDNA that made up the material.

V lost 4 bases and J lost 6; bases outside the gene matches: 10. The CDR3 totals 15 residues. Germline CDR1 reads LGHNA; CDR2 reads YSLEER. As originally analysed: How many nucleated cells were present was estimated from reference gene primer amplification. TCRdb's copy holds only in-frame clones and misses some; the assay was immunoSEQ multiplex PCR. For V, J and clone size, that table is used; D and trimming come from the DNA. The profile covers about 70,000 clones, with 80% to 90% appearing a single time and 2.5% to 3% taken by the ten largest. The clonotype comes from a man in his fifties or sixties with acute or convalescent COVID-19. Sequenced: peripheral blood. The rearrangement uses TRBV4-3 and TRBJ1-1; 8 nucleotides line up with TRBD1. This CDR3 is CASSPLQGAVSEAFF. The DNA for the CDR3 is TGCGCCAGCAGCCCTCTCCAGGGGGCCGTCTCTGAAGCTTTCTTT.